The clone carrying this T cell receptor beta chain was observed once. Clones were sequenced by immunoSEQ multiplex PCR, and TCRdb holds only the in-frame ones, with some missing. The sample has 200,000 to 250,000 clones, 92% seen once. These data belong to a study of blood T cell repertoires in COVID-19. Looking at the study overall: COVID-19 samples from acute and convalescent phases originated in the United States, Italy and Spain.

Seattle patients were enrolled during active infection and followed longitudinally. CDR3 length: 14 residues. The V gene's germline CDR1 is SGHTA and CDR2 FQGNSA. The germline V and J ends were trimmed by 0 bases and 4 bases, with 9 bases remaining between them. The V gene is TRBV7-2, the J gene TRBJ2-5; TRBD2 is a possible D gene (5 bases). Sequencing was carried out using peripheral blood. The source of this sequence is a man aged 60 to 69 with COVID-19, enrolled during active disease. CDR3 sequence: CASSLAGRRETQYF. In DNA form, the CDR3 reads TGTGCCAGCAGCTTAGCTGGGAGACGAGAGACCCAGTACTTC.